This T cell receptor (beta chain) was observed in a study of T cells in Graves' hyperthyroidism and ophthalmopathy. Study-level background: Once the initial diagnosis was made, peripheral blood was obtained before any treatment. Study conclusions and caveats: Ophthalmopathy was identified by the model a median about seven months ahead of onset. By a 13 V-J model, ophthalmopathy was set apart from stable hyperthyroidism.

PBMCs were derived from 10 ml fresh peripheral blood. This clonotype showed up many times. Its antigen is not identified. The CDR3 extends over 13 amino acids. Germline V gives CDR1 MNHNS, CDR2 SASEGT. Trimming took 6 bases from V and 6 from J, leaving 12 bases between them. Amplification targeted TCR beta CDR3 regions from RNA transcripts. Using the HTBI primer set, a first-round RT-PCR was run on the TCR CDR3. TCRdb used MiXCR to reprocess the multiplex PCR reads, holding one entry per CDR3 protein. This table holds about 59,000 distinct CDR3 sequences, about 57% found once. The sample taken for sequencing was blood. The TCR was taken from a woman aged 55-75 years with Graves' ophthalmopathy. The chain combines TRBV6-1 with TRBJ2-4, with D tentatively TRBD1 (6 bases). The CDR3 here is CASSYGQTNIQYF. The CDR3 DNA follows: TGTGCCAGCAGCTATGGACAGACAAACATTCAGTACTTC.